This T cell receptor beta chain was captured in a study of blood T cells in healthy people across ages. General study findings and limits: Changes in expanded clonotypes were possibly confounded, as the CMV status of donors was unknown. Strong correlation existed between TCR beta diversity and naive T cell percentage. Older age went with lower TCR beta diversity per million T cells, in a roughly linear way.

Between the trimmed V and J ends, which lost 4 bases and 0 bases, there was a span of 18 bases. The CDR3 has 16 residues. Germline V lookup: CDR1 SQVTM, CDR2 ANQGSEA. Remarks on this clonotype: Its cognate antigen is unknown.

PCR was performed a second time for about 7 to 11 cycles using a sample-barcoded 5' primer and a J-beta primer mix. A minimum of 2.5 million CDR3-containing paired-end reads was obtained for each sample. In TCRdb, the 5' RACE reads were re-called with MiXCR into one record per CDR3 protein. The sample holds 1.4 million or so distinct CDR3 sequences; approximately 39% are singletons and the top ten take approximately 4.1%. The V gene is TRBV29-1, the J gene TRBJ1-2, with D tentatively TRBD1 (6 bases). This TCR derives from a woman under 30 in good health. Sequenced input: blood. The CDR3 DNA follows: TGCAGCGTTGCGGGGCCCGCAGGGGTTTCTAACTATGGCTACACCTTC. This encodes CSVAGPAGVSNYGYTF.